This entry lists 26 T cell receptor beta chains sequenced from one sample in a study of cytomegalovirus exposure and HLA in healthy donors. The PCR ran on 60 Vbeta and 13 Jbeta primers. Generated by immunoSEQ multiplex PCR, the TCRdb table keeps only in-frame clones and is missing some. The table shows some 110,000 clones, with less than 85% occurring only once. Sequenced sample: PBMCs. These receptors were collected from a man aged 35 to 55 in good health and CMV-seropositive.

The rearrangement links TRBV5-1 to TRBJ2-5, with D tentatively TRBD1 (6 bases). Trimming left V 3 bases short and J 3 bases short, with 9 bases between. The germline CDR1 and CDR2 sequences are SGHRS and YFSETQ. The CDR3 extends over 13 amino acids. In DNA, the CDR3 is TGCGCCAGCAGCTCGGGACAAGAAGAGACCCAGTACTTC. It codes for CASSSGQEETQYF.

The sample holds a few counts of this clone. CDR3 amino acids: CASRTGGARSGYTF. The DNA of the CDR3 is TGCGCCAGCAGGACAGGGGGCGCGCGTAGTGGCTACACCTTC. The chain couples TRBV10-2 to TRBJ1-2, with 10 nucleotides matching TRBD1. V gave up 6 bases and J gave up 7 bases; unmatched junction bases: 8. This CDR3 is built from 14 residues. Germline assignment: CDR1 WSHSY and CDR2 SAAADI.

This chain connects TRBV7-8 to TRBJ2-2; D possibly corresponds to TRBD1 (5 bases). Germline V gene lookup returns CDR1 SGHVS and CDR2 FQNEAQ. This CDR3 spans 14 amino acids. V dropped 4 bases and J dropped 3 bases, with 9 bases sitting between them. CDR3: CASSSDSYTGELFF. The CDR3 DNA reads as TGTGCCAGCAGCTCCGACAGTTACACCGGGGAGCTGTTTTTT.

The genes are TRBV5-6 and TRBJ2-3; D call uncertain. Trimming removed 4 bases at V and 0 bases at J, with 6 bases between. The CDR3 length is 13 residues. CDR1 is SGHDT and CDR2 is YYEEEE in the germline V gene. The CDR3 nucleotides read TGTGCCAGCAGCATGACTAGCACAGATACGCAGTATTTT. It yields the protein CASSMTSTDTQYF.

V and J are TRBV6-6 and TRBJ2-7; 7 positions match TRBD1. The ends lost 0 bases at V and 2 bases at J; junction bases unmatched: 7. Germline assignment: CDR1 MNHNY and CDR2 SVGAGI (reference sequence). The CDR3 is 16 residues long. CDR3 region: CASSYSEGGAPYEQYF. The DNA of the CDR3 is TGTGCCAGCAGTTACTCGGAAGGGGGCGCCCCCTACGAGCAGTACTTC.

CDR3 in DNA: TGTGCCAGCAGTGAAAGACTAGCGGGAGGGTATGAGCAGTTCTTC. Residues: CASSERLAGGYEQFF. This chain uses TRBV2 with TRBJ2-1, with 14 bases fitting TRBD2. The trim removed 2 bases at V and 8 bases at J, leaving 2 bases unmatched. Per germline, CDR1 SNHLY and CDR2 FYNNEI. The CDR3 is 15 amino acids. The variable domain in full, with the rest retrieved from reference TRBV2 and TRBJ2-1, is EPEVTQTPSHQVTQMGQEVILRCVPISNHLYFYWYRQILGQKVEFLVSFYNNEISEKSEIFDDQFSVERPDGSNFTLKIRSTKLEDSAMYFCASSERLAGGYEQFFGPGTRLTVL.

This clone appeared a single time. The chain combines TRBV29-1 with TRBJ2-5; unclear D gene. Germline values: CDR1 SQVTM, CDR2 ANQGSEA. The V end was cut by 7 bases, the J end by 2 bases, with 11 bases between. This CDR3 has 12 residues. CDR3 residues: CSGRHSQETQYF. The CDR3, as DNA: TGCAGCGGAAGACATTCGCAAGAGACCCAGTACTTC.

This clone was seen a few times. The chain links TRBV9 to TRBJ2-5; 8 bases fit TRBD1. J lost 6 bases, V lost 3 bases, and 4 bases had no gene match. This CDR3 spans 13 amino acids. Germline CDR1 is SGDLS and CDR2 is YYNGEE. CDR3 amino acids: CASSATGAQTQYF. DNA of the CDR3: TGTGCCAGCAGCGCGACAGGGGCCCAGACCCAGTACTTC.

In the case of this clone: One junction end does not reproduce the germline sequence, and a read error may be involved. J is TRBJ2-6 and V is TRBV6-5; TRBD1 might be the D (5 bases). The CDR3 length is 13 residues. The germline V gene encodes CDR1 MNHEY and CDR2 SVGAGI. CDR3 coding DNA: TGTGCCAGCAGTAAACCTGGGGCCAACGGCCTGACTTTC. Its translation is CASSKPGANGLTF.

The rearrangement links TRBV9 to TRBJ2-5; maybe TRBD1 (5 bases). Germline V gene data show CDR1 as SGDLS and CDR2 as YYNGEE. Between the trimmed V and J ends, which lost 6 bases and 3 bases, there was a span of 12 bases. The CDR3 runs 13 residues. This chain's CDR3 is CASKRGFEETQYF. The CDR3 bases are TGTGCCAGCAAAAGGGGCTTCGAAGAGACCCAGTACTTC.

This clone was recorded only once. This CDR3 reads CASSLGGLGSPLHF. CDR3 DNA: TGTGCCAGCAGTTTGGGGGGGCTAGGTTCACCCCTCCACTTT. The rearrangement joins TRBV28 to TRBJ1-6, with a possible D match to TRBD1 (6 bases). Per the germline V gene, CDR1 is MDHEN and CDR2 is SYDVKM. The CDR3 is 14 amino acids. V was pared by 3 bases and J by 9 bases, with 12 bases between.

The chain employs TRBV1 and TRBJ1-4; the table names TRBD1, a call not compared with the DNA. TRBV1 constitutes a pseudogene. The CDR3 runs to 18 residues. CDR3 residues: CTSSQGRDRGRLNEKLFF. Here the CDR3 DNA reads TGCACCAGCAGCCAAGGCCGGGACAGGGGGCGTCTTAATGAAAAACTGTTTTTT.

The chain uses TRBV30 and TRBJ1-5; a possible D gene is TRBD1 (5 bases). This CDR3 comprises 13 residues. The V gene lost 1 base and the J gene lost 4 bases, with 8 bases spanning the gap. CDR1 is GTSNPN, CDR2 SVGIG, per germline (reference sequence). CDR3 bases: TGTGCCTGGAGTGAAGACAGAAATCAGCCCCAGCATTTT. It encodes CAWSEDRNQPQHF.

This chain links TRBV7-8 with TRBJ1-6, with D possibly matching TRBD1 (5 bases). Per germline, CDR1 SGHVS and CDR2 FQNEAQ. This CDR3 has 14 residues. Trimming pared 6 bases from V and 7 bases from J, leaving 13 bases between. CDR3 amino acids: CASSFDRTNSPLHF. Written as DNA, the CDR3 is TGTGCCAGCAGTTTCGACAGAACCAATTCACCCCTCCACTTT.

The chain links TRBV2 to TRBJ2-6; the D gene is possibly TRBD1 (5 bases). Trimming took 6 bases from V and 0 from J, leaving 12 bases between them. The length of the CDR3 is 16 residues. Germline V CDR1 and CDR2: SNHLY, FYNNEI. The CDR3 bases are TGTGCCAGCAGCTTACTCAGGGACTCTGGGGCCAACGTCCTGACTTTC. Translating gives CASSLLRDSGANVLTF.

This rearrangement joins TRBV15 to TRBJ2-5, with 9 bases identical to TRBD2. Germline assignment: CDR1 LNHNV and CDR2 YYDKDF (reference sequence). The CDR3 runs to 17 residues. V was pared by 3 bases and J by 5 bases, with 13 bases of the junction left unmatched. The CDR3 DNA follows: TGTGCCACCAGCAGCCGACTAGCGGTAATCGGGGGGGAGACCCAGTACTTC. Amino acid sequence: CATSSRLAVIGGETQYF.

This chain links TRBV4-3 with TRBJ2-1; 7 bases are shared with TRBD1. V lost 4 bases, J lost 7 bases, and 4 bases stayed unmatched. This CDR3 has 13 amino acids. The germline V gene encodes CDR1 LGHNA and CDR2 YSLEER. This CDR3 reads CASSLRGWNEQFF. In DNA form, the CDR3 reads TGCGCCAGCAGCCTCAGGGGGTGGAATGAGCAGTTCTTC.

The rearrangement joins TRBV18 to TRBJ1-5; unclear D gene. The CDR3 loop spans 13 amino acids. Germline V gene lookup returns CDR1 KGHSH and CDR2 LQKENI. V lost 4 bases, J lost 7 bases, and 11 bases lay in between. CDR3 region: CASSLWTGQPQHF. The CDR3 DNA is TGTGCCAGCTCACTATGGACTGGACAGCCCCAGCATTTT.

V usage is TRBV14 and J usage is TRBJ1-2; possibly TRBD1 for D (5 bases). The germline gives CDR1 SGHDN, CDR2 FVKESK. The CDR3 runs to 13 residues. The ends were cut back, 7 bases at V and 7 bases at J, with 16 bases in the middle. CDR3 sequence: CASTPRGGSGYTF. The CDR3 DNA is TGTGCCAGCACCCCAAGGGGAGGAAGTGGCTACACCTTC. Complete variable domain (other parts from reference TRBV14 and TRBJ1-2): EAGVTQFPSHSVIEKGQTVTLRCDPISGHDNLYWYRRVMGKEIKFLLHFVKESKQDESGMPNNRFLAERTGGTYSTLKVQPAELEDSGVYFCASTPRGGSGYTFGSGTRLTVV.

This chain links TRBV7-2 with TRBJ2-7, with D possibly TRBD1 on 5 matching bases. Germline CDR1 SGHTA, CDR2 FQGNSA. The CDR3 contains 13 residues. V was cut by 5 bases and J by 3 bases, with 11 bases left in between. CDR3: CASSQTTVYEQYF. The CDR3 DNA sequence: TGTGCCAGCAGCCAAACGACAGTCTACGAGCAGTACTTC. Full variable domain (remainder filled in from reference TRBV7-2 and TRBJ2-7): GAGVSQSPSNKVTEKGKDVELRCDPISGHTALYWYRQSLGQGLEFLIYFQGNSAPDKSGLPSDRFSAERTGGSVSTLTIQRTQQEDSAVYLCASSQTTVYEQYFGPGTRLTVT.

This clone was observed a few times. This chain joins TRBV19 and TRBJ2-3; weak D call: TRBD2 (6 bases). Germline CDR1 LNHDA, CDR2 SQIVND (reference sequence). Trimming took off 9 bases at V and 1 base at J, with 14 bases between the two ends. The CDR3 length is 14 residues. CDR3 loop: CASRDPGGTDTQYF. In DNA form, the CDR3 reads TGTGCCAGCCGGGACCCGGGGGGCACAGATACGCAGTATTTT. Together with reference TRBV19 and TRBJ2-3, the CDR3 gives the full variable domain: DGGITQSPKYLFRKEGQNVTLSCEQNLNHDAMYWYRQDPGQGLRLIYYSQIVNDFQKGDIAEGYSVSREKKESFPLTVTSAQKNPTAFYLCASRDPGGTDTQYFGPGTRLTVL.

This sequence joins TRBV11-3 and TRBJ2-7, with 9 nucleotides matching TRBD1. The CDR3 runs to 15 residues. Germline V gene data show CDR1 as SGHNT and CDR2 as YENEEA. J lost 3 bases, V lost 2 bases, and 5 bases had no gene match. The CDR3 bases are TGTGCCAGCAGCTTAATGGGACAGGGCAGCTACGAGCAGTACTTC. Translation: CASSLMGQGSYEQYF.

This chain uses TRBV6-4 with TRBJ2-3; 8 bases line up with TRBD2. Trimming cost V 0 bases and J 4 bases; bases outside gene matches: 0. The CDR3 is 14 residues long. The germline V gene encodes CDR1 MRHNA and CDR2 SNTAGT. CDR3 sequence (DNA): TGTGCCAGCAGTGACTCAGCGGGGGCAGATACGCAGTATTTT. It encodes CASSDSAGADTQYF.

Remarks on this clone: Because it lacks the conserved phenylalanine or tryptophan at the end, this CDR3 is likely a read error. No DNA is shown, since the ends of the CDR3 on it are uncertain; the CDR3 is the one TCRdb lists. The chain links TRBV28 to TRBJ1-4; no DNA check was done on the table's D call, TRBD1. The CDR3 has 13 residues if both end residues are counted. Per the germline V gene, CDR1 is MDHEN and CDR2 is SYDVKM. This chain's CDR3 is CASTPSLMDRLRS.

The chain joins TRBV2 to TRBJ1-5; D is unclear. This CDR3 is 14 amino acids long. The germline V and J ends were trimmed by 2 bases and 0 bases, with 5 bases remaining between them. Per the germline V gene, CDR1 is SNHLY and CDR2 is FYNNEI. The chain's CDR3 is CASSEYSSNQPQHF. CDR3 nucleotides: TGTGCCAGCAGTGAATACAGTAGCAATCAGCCCCAGCATTTT.

This CDR3 reads CASSRTVNQPQHF. The CDR3 DNA follows: TGCGCCAGCAGCCGGACAGTCAATCAGCCCCAGCATTTT. The chain joins TRBV4-3 to TRBJ1-5, with a weak D call TRBD1 (6 bases). This CDR3 region has 13 residues. V lost 4 bases and J lost 3, with 7 bases in between. Germline CDR1 reads LGHNA; CDR2 reads YSLEER.